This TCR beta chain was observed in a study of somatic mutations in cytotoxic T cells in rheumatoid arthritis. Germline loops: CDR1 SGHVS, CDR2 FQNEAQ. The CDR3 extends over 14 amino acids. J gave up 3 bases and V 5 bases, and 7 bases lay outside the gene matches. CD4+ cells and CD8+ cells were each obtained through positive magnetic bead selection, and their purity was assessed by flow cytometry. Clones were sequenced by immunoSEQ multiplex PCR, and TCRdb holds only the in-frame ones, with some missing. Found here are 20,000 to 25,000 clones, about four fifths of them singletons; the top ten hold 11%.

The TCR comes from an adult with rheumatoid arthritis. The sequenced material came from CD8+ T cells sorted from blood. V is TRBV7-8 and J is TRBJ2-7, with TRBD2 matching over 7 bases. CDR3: CASSPREGSYEQYF. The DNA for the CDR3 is TGTGCCAGCAGCCCCAGGGAGGGGAGCTACGAGCAGTACTTC.